The entry below describes one T cell receptor (beta chain). Its antigen is unidentified. The source of the sample is a study of PD-1 blockade in classical Hodgkin lymphoma. General study findings and limits: Complete responders possessed baseline diversity comparable to newly diagnosed patients.

The patients all showed relapse after autologous stem cell transplantation, while their brentuximab vedotin exposure varied. Complete response, partial response or progressive disease constituted the best responses recorded. Sequenced by immunoSEQ multiplex PCR; TCRdb stores in-frame clones only, minus some. The sample lists tens of thousands of clones, roughly 80% occurring once. Germline values: CDR1 LNHNV, CDR2 YYDKDF (reference sequence). The CDR3 consists of 21 residues. The ends were cut back, 0 bases at V and 0 bases at J, with 26 bases in the middle. This clonotype was sampled from a human donor with classical Hodgkin lymphoma. The rearrangement links TRBV15 to TRBJ1-1; possible D gene TRBD1, 6 bases. Sequenced material: peripheral blood mononuclear cells (PBMCs), taken before the second cycle of nivolumab. This chain's CDR3 is CATSRDRGWATLPRMNTEAFF. The CDR3 coding sequence is TGTGCCACCAGCAGAGACAGGGGATGGGCCACATTGCCGCGTATGAACACTGAAGCTTTCTTT.